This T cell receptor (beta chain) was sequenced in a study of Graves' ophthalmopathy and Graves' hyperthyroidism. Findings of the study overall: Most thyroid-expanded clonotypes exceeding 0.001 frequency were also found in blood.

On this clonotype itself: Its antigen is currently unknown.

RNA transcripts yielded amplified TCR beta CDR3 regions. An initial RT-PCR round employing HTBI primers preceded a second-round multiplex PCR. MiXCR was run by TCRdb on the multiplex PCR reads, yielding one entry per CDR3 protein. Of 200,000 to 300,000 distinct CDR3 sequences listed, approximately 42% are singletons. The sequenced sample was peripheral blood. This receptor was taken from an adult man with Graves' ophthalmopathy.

CDR3 coding DNA: TGTGCCACCAGCAGAGGTGGCGCGAGCACCGGGATAGGGTTTAATCAGCCCCAGCATTTT. Translated, it gives CATSRGGASTGIGFNQPQHF. V and J are TRBV15 and TRBJ1-5; D not resolved. Trimming took 1 base from V and 4 from J, leaving 26 bases between them. Germline loops: CDR1 LNHNV, CDR2 YYDKDF (reference sequence). CDR3 length: 20 amino acids.